The entry below describes one T cell receptor beta chain. The sample's time point: peripheral blood 6 weeks after treatment start. The entry originates in a study of PD-L1 blockade in urothelial cancer. The V end was cut by 4 bases, the J end by 5 bases, with 15 bases between. This CDR3 is built from 14 residues. CDR1 and CDR2 from the germline V gene are SGHNT and YYREEE (reference sequence). Sequencing was performed with immunoSEQ multiplex PCR; in TCRdb, only in-frame clones are kept and a portion is missing. The data hold under 70,000 clones, with roughly 90% observed a single time. The rearrangement uses TRBV5-4 and TRBJ2-5, with D hard to call. The sequences come from PBMCs, collected around atezolizumab (anti-PD-L1) treatment. The clonotype was recovered from a man aged 55-75 years with urothelial cancer. The CDR3 nucleotides are TGTGCCAGCAGCCTACCCCGGGTCGGGGAGACCCAGTACTTC. As protein: CASSLPRVGETQYF.